This record concerns one T cell receptor (beta chain) sequence. The data were taken from a study of blood T cell repertoires in COVID-19. In the study overall: Samples came from the United States, Italy and Spain, spanning acute and convalescent COVID-19. In each case, the material was cDNA or gDNA derived from T cells, B-cell-depleted T cells, or PBMCs.

Study processing details: Amplification with reference gene primers provided the estimates of nucleated cell counts. Produced via immunoSEQ multiplex PCR; TCRdb's table is partial and in-frame only. V and J calls and clone size follow that table, whereas D and trimming were derived from the DNA. The repertoire has under 85,000 clones, about 81% of them found once; the top ten carry 15% to 17%. This receptor was taken from a man older than 75 with acute or convalescent COVID-19. Specimen: peripheral blood.

CDR3 in amino acids: CASSGQGVGQPQHF. The CDR3 nucleotides read TGTGCCAGCAGCGGACAGGGGGTGGGTCAGCCCCAGCATTTT. The chain joins TRBV5-5 to TRBJ1-5; 10 nucleotides agree with TRBD1. Germline lookup yields CDR1 SGHKS and CDR2 YYEKEE (reference sequence). The J segment lost 6 bases and the V segment lost 4 bases, leaving 4 bases of the junction unmatched. The CDR3 loop spans 14 amino acids.